The 18 T cell receptor beta chains below come from one sample, sequenced in a study of graft-versus-host responses after intestinal transplantation listed by TCRdb under 2021. The library was obtained by the immunoSEQ multiplex PCR assay. The immuneACCESS repertoire file appears here via TCRdb, limited to in-frame rearrangements. These files lack a portion of the clones; in checked studies, under half of the deficit traces to unresolved V genes, and the cause of the others is not known. Recorded for this sample are some 70,000 clones; about nine tenths of them occurred a single time. Roughly 6.7% of the sample comes from the top ten. The source material was bone marrow, sampled around 720 days after intestinal transplantation. The receptors stem from a human patient who received an intestinal transplant, so some T cells may come from the graft donor.

This clone showed up just once. The chain uses TRBV10-1 and TRBJ2-5; possibly TRBD1 for D (6 bases). CDR1 is WNHNN and CDR2 is SYGVQD in the germline V gene (reference sequence). The CDR3 has 13 residues. V dropped 5 bases and J dropped 3 bases, with 10 bases sitting between them. The CDR3 region is CASSRYREETQYF. The CDR3 DNA reads TGCGCCAGCAGTAGGTACAGGGAAGAGACCCAGTACTTC.

The chain employs TRBV9 and TRBJ2-1, with D hard to call. V was trimmed by 3 bases and J by 3 bases, leaving 4 bases between them. Germline V gene sequence: CDR1 SGDLS, CDR2 YYNGEE. CDR3 length: 12 amino acids. The CDR3 DNA reads as TGTGCCAGCAGCGCAGACTACAATGAGCAGTTCTTC. Translation: CASSADYNEQFF.

The chain recombines TRBV10-3 with TRBJ2-1; TRBD1 aligns across 7 bases. This CDR3 region has 15 residues. Germline-derived CDR1 and CDR2 are ENHRY and SYGVKD. The V and J ends lost 6 bases and 4 bases, in that order; junction bases with no gene match: 9. The CDR3 loop is CAISSGTAIYNEQFF. Here the CDR3 DNA reads TGTGCCATCAGCTCCGGGACAGCCATTTACAATGAGCAGTTCTTC.

The chain joins TRBV27 to TRBJ2-7; 9 nucleotides line up with TRBD2. Germline V gene sequence: CDR1 MNHEY, CDR2 SMNVEV (reference sequence). V trimming: 5 bases; J trimming: 2 bases; junction bases outside the gene matches: 4. This CDR3 spans 14 amino acids. CDR3 DNA: TGTGCCAGCAGTCCGATAGCGGGAGCCTACGAGCAGTACTTC. Translating it yields CASSPIAGAYEQYF.

The chain has TRBV19 and TRBJ1-1, with D perhaps TRBD1 (5 bases). The CDR3 totals 16 residues. The ends were cut back, 2 bases at V and 0 bases at J, with 13 bases in the middle. Germline-derived CDR1 and CDR2 are LNHDA and SQIVND (reference sequence). In nucleotides, the CDR3 is TGTGCCAGTAGTATACTAGGGGCAGTCATGAACACTGAAGCTTTCTTT. Translated, it gives CASSILGAVMNTEAFF.

This rearrangement joins TRBV19 to TRBJ1-1; D is possibly TRBD1 (5 bases). Germline CDR1 reads LNHDA; CDR2 reads SQIVND (reference sequence). This CDR3 has 13 amino acids. Trimming took 3 bases from V and 2 from J, leaving 7 bases between them. The CDR3 loop is CASSIGANTEAFF. In nucleotides, the CDR3 is TGTGCCAGTAGTATCGGGGCTAACACTGAAGCTTTCTTT.

This sequence joins TRBV2 and TRBJ2-7; 7 bases fit TRBD1. CDR3 size: 13 residues. The germline gives CDR1 SNHLY, CDR2 FYNNEI. V lost 6 bases to trimming and J lost 3 bases; unmatched junction nucleotides: 5. In DNA form, the CDR3 reads TGTGCCAGCAGCCGGGACAGAGACTACGAGCAGTACTTC. Protein sequence: CASSRDRDYEQYF.

This chain uses TRBV25-1 with TRBJ2-7, with 12 bases fitting TRBD1. The V segment lost 1 base and the J segment 8 bases; nucleotides outside the gene matches: 12. The CDR3 sequence is 17 residues long. Germline CDR1 MGHDK, CDR2 SYGVNS. DNA of the CDR3: TGTGCCAGCAGTGAATTCGGCGGGACAGGGGGCGTTAGGCAGCAGTACTTC. Translated, it gives CASSEFGGTGGVRQQYF.

The chain recombines TRBV10-3 with TRBJ1-4; D unresolved. Trimming removed 6 bases at V and 0 bases at J, with 8 bases between. The germline V gene encodes CDR1 ENHRY and CDR2 SYGVKD. The CDR3 sequence is 14 residues long. DNA of the CDR3: TGTGCCATCAGAGACGGTTCAACTAATGAAAAACTGTTTTTT. Translating gives CAIRDGSTNEKLFF.

This clone was observed once. The chain employs TRBV9 and TRBJ2-5, with D tentatively TRBD1 (5 bases). Per germline, CDR1 SGDLS and CDR2 YYNGEE. With 0 bases removed from V and 1 base from J, the gap between germline ends came to 7 bases. The CDR3 totals 14 residues. The CDR3 coding sequence is TGTGCCAGCAGCGTAGACAGGTCCCAAGAGACCCAGTACTTC. This translates into CASSVDRSQETQYF. Drawing the rest from reference TRBV9 and TRBJ2-5, the complete variable domain is DSGVTQTPKHLITATGQRVTLRCSPRSGDLSVYWYQQSLDQGLQFLIQYYNGEERAKGNILERFSAQQFPDLHSELNLSSLELGDSALYFCASSVDRSQETQYFGPGTRLLVL.

The chain links TRBV5-6 to TRBJ2-7, with 11 positions matching TRBD1. The CDR3 is 15 residues long. Germline trimming cut 4 bases from V and 3 bases from J; bases unmatched to any gene: 6. Germline V gene data show CDR1 as SGHDT and CDR2 as YYEEEE. The DNA of the CDR3 is TGTGCCAGCAGCGGACTGGGGACAGGGGGCTACGAGCAGTACTTC. This codes for CASSGLGTGGYEQYF.

This chain connects TRBV6-5 to TRBJ2-5, with 7 bases fitting TRBD2. The germline V gene encodes CDR1 MNHEY and CDR2 SVGAGI. This CDR3 spans 13 amino acids. After removal of 4 bases from V and 5 bases from J, the junction contained 4 bases not matched to a gene. The CDR3 protein is CASSLGGMETQYF. CDR3 DNA sequence: TGTGCCAGCAGTTTGGGGGGGATGGAGACCCAGTACTTC.

Only one count was recorded for this clone. The rearrangement links TRBV4-2 to TRBJ1-1; a weak D match, TRBD1 (6 bases). Deletions cut 5 bases from V and 10 bases from J, with 11 bases between. Per the germline V gene, CDR1 is LGHNA and CDR2 is YNFKEQ. This CDR3 contains 11 residues. The CDR3 nucleotides are TGTGCCAGCAGCTTAGGGGGAGGAGCTTTCTTT. This encodes CASSLGGGAFF.

The V call is TRBV2, the J call TRBJ2-4; D perhaps matches TRBD2 (6 bases). Germline values: CDR1 SNHLY, CDR2 FYNNEI. Trimming shortened V by 9 bases and J by 1 base, and 10 bases separated the two germline ends. The CDR3 contains 13 residues. The CDR3 sequence: CASNREAKNIQYF. CDR3 bases: TGTGCCAGTAACCGGGAGGCCAAAAACATTCAGTACTTC.

The chain carries TRBV6-5 and TRBJ1-5, with D tentatively TRBD1 (6 bases). V dropped 2 bases and J dropped 5 bases, with 13 bases sitting between them. Germline V gives CDR1 MNHEY, CDR2 SVGAGI. CDR3 length: 15 amino acids. CDR3: CASSYKRGVDQPQHF. The CDR3 nucleotides are TGTGCCAGCAGTTACAAGAGGGGGGTTGATCAGCCCCAGCATTTT.

This chain links TRBV18 with TRBJ2-7; D might be TRBD1 (5 bases). Germline V gene data show CDR1 as KGHSH and CDR2 as LQKENI. Trimming cost V 3 bases and J 3 bases, with 15 bases left between them. The CDR3 covers 15 residues. The CDR3 region has the DNA TGTGCCAGCTCACCCCGGGCAGGGATAGACTACGAGCAGTACTTC. Its translation is CASSPRAGIDYEQYF. Using reference TRBV18 and TRBJ2-7 for the parts outside the CDR3, the full variable domain is NAGVMQNPRHLVRRRGQEARLRCSPMKGHSHVYWYRQLPEEGLKFMVYLQKENIIDESGMPKERFSAEFPKEGPSILRIQQVVRGDSAAYFCASSPRAGIDYEQYFGPGTRLTVT.

The CDR3, as DNA: TGTGCCAGCTCACCAAATGGTCCTTACTCTGGAAACACCATATATTTT. Protein product: CASSPNGPYSGNTIYF. This chain joins TRBV18 and TRBJ1-3, with D unclear. The CDR3 contains 16 residues. Germline CDR1 KGHSH, CDR2 LQKENI. Trimming cost V 2 bases and J 0 bases, with 11 bases left between them.

The chain combines TRBV5-1 with TRBJ2-3, with 10 bases fitting TRBD2. This CDR3 is built from 17 residues. Germline CDR1 and CDR2: SGHRS and YFSETQ. V shed 3 bases, J shed 2 bases, and the junction held 9 bases outside the gene matches. DNA for the CDR3: TGCGCCAGCAGCTCGAGGGCTAGCGGGGGAAACACAGATACGCAGTATTTT. The encoded protein is CASSSRASGGNTDTQYF.